The rows below give T cell receptor beta chains drawn from one sample of a study of cytomegalovirus exposure and HLA in healthy donors. The protocol was immunoSEQ multiplex PCR, while the TCRdb copy is restricted to in-frame clones and leaves out a portion. Among roughly 330,000 clones listed, roughly 87% were seen once. Sample: PBMCs. Receptors were obtained from a woman under 40 in good health and CMV-seropositive. CDR3s include the opening cysteine and the closing phenylalanine or tryptophan. The D gene is left open where the match is weak. Size is omitted from some rows. Given values are once, few, many or a class for expanded clones.

>-|TRBV13|15|TRBJ2-7|-
TGTGCCAGCAGTGAACACGAAGGGGTTTCCTACGAGCAGTACTTC
CASSEHEGVSYEQYF
>-|TRBV6-5|15|TRBJ1-2|-
TGTGCCAGCAGGCCCTTACTAAGACGATTATATGGCTACACCTTC
CASRPLLRRLYGYTF
>-|TRBV7-9|14|TRBJ1-5|-
TGTGCCAGCAGCTTAGGGGGGCTGGGGCAGCCCCAGCATTTT
CASSLGGLGQPQHF
>TRBD2|TRBV11-1|15|TRBJ2-1|-
TGTGCCAGCAGCTTAGTGTCGGGAGGGCTCAATGAGCAGTTCTTC
CASSLVSGGLNEQFF
>-|TRBV6-6|15|TRBJ2-7|-
TGTGCCAGCAGTTACAGGCAACAGGGTGGTAGCGAGCAGTACTTC
CASSYRQQGGSEQYF
>-|TRBV9|15|TRBJ2-5|-
TGTGCCAGCAGCGTAGATGTCGGCCACCAAGAGACCCAGTACTTC
CASSVDVGHQETQYF
>-|TRBV7-6|15|TRBJ2-7|-
TGTGCCAGCAGCTTTAACCCCTCCCCATCCTACGAGCAGTACTTC
CASSFNPSPSYEQYF
>-|TRBV19|15|TRBJ2-7|-
TGTGCCAGTAATCTAGTGGAGGGGGCTGATTACGAGCAGTACTTC
CASNLVEGADYEQYF
>-|TRBV5-6|11|TRBJ1-1|-
TGTGCCAGCAGCTTGGCCACAGAAGCTTTCTTT
CASSLATEAFF
>TRBD2|TRBV7-2|16|TRBJ2-2|-
TGTGCCAGCAGCTCGTTCAGCGGGAGTGGCACCGGGGAGCTGTTTTTT
CASSSFSGSGTGELFF
>-|TRBV29-1|15|TRBJ2-7|-
TGCAGCGTTGTTTCGGGGGAGACAGTGGCCTACGAGCAGTACTTC
CSVVSGETVAYEQYF
>-|TRBV6-6|16|TRBJ2-7|-
TGTGCCAGCAGTTACTCGGGGGGACCGACCTCCTACGAGCAGTACTTC
CASSYSGGPTSYEQYF
>-|TRBV10-2|12|TRBJ2-7|-
TGCGCCAGCAGTGAGGGGGCCTACGAGCAGTACTTC
CASSEGAYEQYF
>-|TRBV27|14|TRBJ1-5|few
TGTGCCAGCAGAGATAGGGGACAATTACAGCCCCAGCATTTT
CASRDRGQLQPQHF
>TRBD1|TRBV19|15|TRBJ1-2|-
TGTGCCAGTAGTCTAGGATCCGGGACAGCGAAAGGCTACACCTTC
CASSLGSGTAKGYTF
>TRBD1|TRBV5-1|15|TRBJ1-1|once
TGCGCCAGCAGCTTGGCCTCGGGGACAGGGACTGAAGCTTTCTTT
CASSLASGTGTEAFF
>-|TRBV30|14|TRBJ2-5|-
TGTGCCTGGAGTGGGGTGGGGGTGAAAGAGACCCAGTACTTC
CAWSGVGVKETQYF
>TRBD1|TRBV19|15|TRBJ1-6|few
TGTGCCAGTACCTCACGAGGGACAGGCGGTGGATACCTCCACTTT
CASTSRGTGGGYLHF
>TRBD2|TRBV5-4|16|TRBJ2-5|-
TGTGCCAGCAGCTTTTACCGACTAGCGGGGGGCAATAGACTGTACTTC
CASSFYRLAGGNRLYF
>TRBD2|TRBV7-3|16|TRBJ2-2|-
TGTGCCAGCAGCTTAGGGACTAACCCGAACACCGGGGAGCTGTTTTTT
CASSLGTNPNTGELFF
>TRBD2|TRBV4-3|15|TRBJ2-2|-
TGCGCCAGCAGCCAAGATTCTAGCGGGACCGGGGAGCTGTTTTTT
CASSQDSSGTGELFF
>-|TRBV6-6|13|TRBJ2-3|once
TGTGCCAGCAGTTACAGCGGTGGGGATACGCAGTATTTT
CASSYSGGDTQYF
>TRBD1|TRBV9|15|TRBJ2-7|-
TGTGCCAGCAGCGTAGGTGGACAGGGGTACCACGAGCAGTACTTC
CASSVGGQGYHEQYF
>-|TRBV30|13|TRBJ2-1|-
TGTGCCTGGAGTGCAAGGGGCGACAATGAGCAGTTCTTC
CAWSARGDNEQFF
>-|TRBV11-2|11|TRBJ2-1|-
TGTGCCAGCACCTACCACAATGAGCAGTTCTTC
CASTYHNEQFF
>-|TRBV13|12|TRBJ2-3|-
TGTGCCAGCAGCGGAGCTAGAGATACGCAGTATTTT
CASSGARDTQYF
>TRBD1|TRBV7-9|14|TRBJ2-7|-
TGTGCCAGCAGCTCAACACAGGGGGCAGACAGGCAGTACTTC
CASSSTQGADRQYF
>TRBD2|TRBV5-4|17|TRBJ2-2|-
TGTGCCAGCAGCTTGGGGACTAGCGGGTGGTATACCGGGGAGCTGTTTTTT
CASSLGTSGWYTGELFF
>-|TRBV10-3|13|TRBJ2-1|-
TGTGCCACCGACTCGGGGTTGAGCCATGAGCAGTTCTTC
CATDSGLSHEQFF
>-|TRBV2|13|TRBJ2-7|many
TGTGCCAGCAGTGGCGACAGACTCTACGAGCAGTACTTC
CASSGDRLYEQYF